The 9 T cell receptor beta chains in this list originate from one sample, sequenced in a study of radiotherapy plus CTLA-4 blockade in lung cancer. Sequenced by immunoSEQ multiplex PCR; TCRdb stores in-frame clones only, minus some. The sample lists tens of thousands of clones; 73% were seen once. Specimen: peripheral blood, collected from a patient treated with radiotherapy plus ipilimumab. All receptors come from a human donor with non-small cell lung cancer who had stable disease on radiotherapy plus ipilimumab.

The genes are TRBV7-2 and TRBJ2-1; possible D gene TRBD1, 5 bases. V dropped 2 bases and J dropped 9 bases, with 14 bases sitting between them. In germline, CDR1 is SGHTA, CDR2 FQGNSA. The CDR3 is made up of 14 amino acids. CDR3 in amino acids: CASSLLGQGIEQFF. The CDR3 DNA follows: TGTGCCAGCAGCTTATTAGGTCAGGGAATTGAGCAGTTCTTC.

The chain is built from TRBV11-3 and TRBJ2-4; possibly TRBD1 for D (6 bases). CDR1 and CDR2 (germline): SGHNT, YENEEA. V was pared by 6 bases and J by 0 bases, with 18 bases between. The CDR3 has 17 residues. In DNA form, the CDR3 reads TGTGCCAGCAGTTTAACTACAGGGCCACTAGCCAAAAACATTCAGTACTTC. Its translation: CASSLTTGPLAKNIQYF.

J is TRBJ1-5 and V is TRBV27; 9 bases agree with TRBD1. The length of the CDR3 is 14 residues. The trim removed 6 bases at V and 7 bases at J, leaving 7 bases unmatched. Looked up from germline, CDR1 is MNHEY and CDR2 is SMNVEV (reference sequence). This chain's CDR3 is CASSSQGARQPQHF. In DNA form, the CDR3 reads TGTGCCAGCAGCTCACAGGGGGCAAGGCAGCCCCAGCATTTT.

The CDR3 DNA reads as TGTGCCATCAGGGGGACTAGCGGGAGGTCCGGGGAGCTGTTTTTT. Its translation is CAIRGTSGRSGELFF. The chain has TRBV10-3 and TRBJ2-2, with 15 bases matching TRBD2. The CDR3 totals 15 residues. The germline V gene has CDR1 ENHRY and CDR2 SYGVKD. The ends lost 6 bases at V and 6 bases at J; junction bases unmatched: 2.

The gene calls are TRBV4-2 and TRBJ2-1, with 8 bases that match TRBD2. The V gene's germline CDR1 is LGHNA and CDR2 YNFKEQ. The CDR3 runs to 16 residues. After removal of 0 bases from V and 3 bases from J, the junction contained 4 bases not matched to a gene. For the CDR3, the DNA is TGTGCCAGCAGCCAAGAGCGGGGGGCAATCTACAATGAGCAGTTCTTC. Protein product: CASSQERGAIYNEQFF.

This rearrangement joins TRBV4-2 to TRBJ2-1; no reliable D call. Deletions cut 0 bases from V and 6 bases from J, with 6 bases between. The CDR3 is made up of 13 amino acids. CDR1 and CDR2 (germline): LGHNA, YNFKEQ. The CDR3 reads CASSQEQGNEQFF. CDR3 sequence (DNA): TGTGCCAGCAGCCAAGAGCAAGGCAATGAGCAGTTCTTC.

This chain joins TRBV5-1 and TRBJ2-5; D perhaps matches TRBD1 (5 bases). The length of the CDR3 is 14 residues. In germline, CDR1 is SGHRS, CDR2 YFSETQ. Trimming stripped 4 bases from V and 4 bases from J, with 14 bases between. CDR3 nucleotides: TGCGCCAGCAGCCGCGTTGGGGCTGTAGAGACCCAGTACTTC. It codes for CASSRVGAVETQYF.

This chain links TRBV27 with TRBJ1-2; the match to TRBD1 covers 7 bases. Germline V gene sequence: CDR1 MNHEY, CDR2 SMNVEV (reference sequence). This CDR3 comprises 15 residues. V shed 8 bases, J shed 1 base, and the junction held 10 bases outside the gene matches. The CDR3 nucleotides read TGTGCCAGCCGAGCCTGGGACAGCGTTAACTATGGCTACACCTTC. Translating it yields CASRAWDSVNYGYTF.

V and J are TRBV5-1 and TRBJ2-3; weak D call: TRBD1 (6 bases). Between the trimmed V and J ends, which lost 3 bases and 0 bases, there was a span of 14 bases. Germline V lookup: CDR1 SGHRS, CDR2 YFSETQ. The CDR3 totals 16 residues. CDR3 protein: CASSSKLQGSTDTQYF. The CDR3 nucleotides read TGCGCCAGCAGCTCGAAACTACAGGGCAGCACAGATACGCAGTATTTT.